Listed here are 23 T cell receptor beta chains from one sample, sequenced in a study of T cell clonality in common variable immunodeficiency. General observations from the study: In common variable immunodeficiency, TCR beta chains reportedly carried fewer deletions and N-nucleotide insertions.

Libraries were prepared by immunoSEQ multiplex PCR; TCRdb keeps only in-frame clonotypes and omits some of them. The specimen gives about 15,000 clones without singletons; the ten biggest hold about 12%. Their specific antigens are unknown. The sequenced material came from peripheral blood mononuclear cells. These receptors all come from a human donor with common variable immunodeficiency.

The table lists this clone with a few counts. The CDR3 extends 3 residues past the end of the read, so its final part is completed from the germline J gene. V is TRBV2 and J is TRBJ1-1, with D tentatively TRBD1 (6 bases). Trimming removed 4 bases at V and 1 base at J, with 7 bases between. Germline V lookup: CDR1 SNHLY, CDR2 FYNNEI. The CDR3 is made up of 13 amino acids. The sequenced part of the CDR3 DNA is TGTGCCAGCAGTGTAGGGGGGAACACTGAA. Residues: CASSVGGNTE. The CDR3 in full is CASSVGGNTEAFF.

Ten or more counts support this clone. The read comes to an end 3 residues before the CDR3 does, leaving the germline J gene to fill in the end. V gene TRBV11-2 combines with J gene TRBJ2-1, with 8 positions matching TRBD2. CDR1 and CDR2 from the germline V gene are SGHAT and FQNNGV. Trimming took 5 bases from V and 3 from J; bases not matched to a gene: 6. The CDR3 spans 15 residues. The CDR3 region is CASSPAGVSYNEQFF. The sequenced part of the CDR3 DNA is TGTGCCAGCAGCCCAGCGGGAGTAAGCTACAATGAG.

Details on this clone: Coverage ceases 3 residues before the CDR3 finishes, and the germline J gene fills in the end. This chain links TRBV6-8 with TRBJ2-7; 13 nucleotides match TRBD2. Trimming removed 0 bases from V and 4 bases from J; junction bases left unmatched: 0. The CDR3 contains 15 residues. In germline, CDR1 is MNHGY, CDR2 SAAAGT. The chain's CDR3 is CASSYSTSGRYEQYF. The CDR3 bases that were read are TGTGCCAGCAGTTACTCGACTAGCGGGAGGTACGAG.

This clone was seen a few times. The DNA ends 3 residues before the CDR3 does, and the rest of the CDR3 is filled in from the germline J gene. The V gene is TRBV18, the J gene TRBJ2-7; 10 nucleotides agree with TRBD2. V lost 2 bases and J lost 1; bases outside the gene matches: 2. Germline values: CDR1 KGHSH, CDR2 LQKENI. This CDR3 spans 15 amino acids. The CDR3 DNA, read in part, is TGTGCCAGCTCACCAAGGACTAGCGGATCCTACGAG. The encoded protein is CASSPRTSGSYE. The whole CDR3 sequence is CASSPRTSGSYEQYF.

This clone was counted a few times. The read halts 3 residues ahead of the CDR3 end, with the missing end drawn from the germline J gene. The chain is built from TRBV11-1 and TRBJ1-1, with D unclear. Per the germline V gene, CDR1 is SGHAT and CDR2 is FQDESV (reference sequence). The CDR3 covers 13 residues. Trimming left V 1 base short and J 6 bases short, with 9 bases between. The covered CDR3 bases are TGTGCCAGCAGCTTAGGCACAGCCGCTGAA. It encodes CASSLGTAAE. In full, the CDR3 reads CASSLGTAAEAFF. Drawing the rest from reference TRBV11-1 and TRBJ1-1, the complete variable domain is EAEVAQSPRYKITEKSQAVAFWCDPISGHATLYWYRQILGQGPELLVQFQDESVVDDSQLPKDRFSAERLKGVDSTLKIQPAELGDSAMYLCASSLGTAAEAFFGQGTRLTVV.

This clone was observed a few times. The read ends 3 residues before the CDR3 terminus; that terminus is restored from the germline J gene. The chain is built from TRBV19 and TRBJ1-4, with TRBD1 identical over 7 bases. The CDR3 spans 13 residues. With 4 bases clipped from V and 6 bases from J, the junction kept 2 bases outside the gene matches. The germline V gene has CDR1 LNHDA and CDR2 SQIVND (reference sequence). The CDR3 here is CASSRGQDEKLFF. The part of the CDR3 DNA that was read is TGTGCCAGTAGTAGAGGACAGGATGAAAAA.

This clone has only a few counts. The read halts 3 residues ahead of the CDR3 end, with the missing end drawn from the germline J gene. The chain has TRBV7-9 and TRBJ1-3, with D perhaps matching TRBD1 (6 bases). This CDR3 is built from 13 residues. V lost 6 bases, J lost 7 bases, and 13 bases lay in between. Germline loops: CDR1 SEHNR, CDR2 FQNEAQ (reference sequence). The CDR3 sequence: CASSPGQRNTIYF. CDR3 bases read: TGTGCCAGCAGTCCGGGACAAAGGAACACC.

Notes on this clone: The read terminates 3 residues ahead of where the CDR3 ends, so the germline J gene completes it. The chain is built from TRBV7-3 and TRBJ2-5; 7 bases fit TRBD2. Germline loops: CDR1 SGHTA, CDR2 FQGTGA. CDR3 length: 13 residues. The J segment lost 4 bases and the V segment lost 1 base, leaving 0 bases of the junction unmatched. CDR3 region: CASSLSGGETQYF. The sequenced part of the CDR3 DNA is TGTGCCAGCAGCTTAAGCGGGGGAGAGACC.

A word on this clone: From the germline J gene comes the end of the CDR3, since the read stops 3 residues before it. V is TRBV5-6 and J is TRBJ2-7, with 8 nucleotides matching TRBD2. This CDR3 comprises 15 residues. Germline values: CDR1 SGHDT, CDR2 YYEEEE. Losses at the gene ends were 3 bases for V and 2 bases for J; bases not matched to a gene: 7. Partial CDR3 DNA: TGTGCCAGCAGCTCGGGACTAGTGGCGACCTACGAG. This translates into CASSSGLVATYE. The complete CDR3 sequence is CASSSGLVATYEQYF.

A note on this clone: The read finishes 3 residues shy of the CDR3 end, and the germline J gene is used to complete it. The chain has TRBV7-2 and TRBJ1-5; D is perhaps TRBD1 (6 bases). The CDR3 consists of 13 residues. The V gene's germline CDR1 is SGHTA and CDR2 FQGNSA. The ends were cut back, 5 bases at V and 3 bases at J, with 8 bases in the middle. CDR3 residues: CASSRDINQPQHF. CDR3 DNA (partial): TGTGCCAGCAGCCGGGACATCAATCAGCCC.

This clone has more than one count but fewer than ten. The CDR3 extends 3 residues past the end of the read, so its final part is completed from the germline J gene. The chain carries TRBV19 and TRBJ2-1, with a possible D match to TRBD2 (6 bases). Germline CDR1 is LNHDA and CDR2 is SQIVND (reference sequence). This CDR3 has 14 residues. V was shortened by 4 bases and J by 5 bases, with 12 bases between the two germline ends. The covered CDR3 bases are TGTGCCAGTAGTACTCAAGCGGGTAACAATGAG. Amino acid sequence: CASSTQAGNNE. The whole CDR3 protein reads CASSTQAGNNEQFF.

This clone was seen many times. The CDR3 loop is CASNRRDNSYNEQFF. The DNA read from the CDR3 is TGTGCCAGCAACCGCCGGGACAATTCCTACAATGAG. This chain links TRBV5-6 with TRBJ2-1, with D perhaps TRBD1 (6 bases). The read gets to within 3 residues of the CDR3 end, and the germline J gene fills in the rest. Germline CDR1 reads SGHDT; CDR2 reads YYEEEE. The CDR3 sequence is 15 residues long. V was trimmed by 6 bases and J by 1 base, leaving 14 bases between them. Complete variable domain (other parts from reference TRBV5-6 and TRBJ2-1): DAGVTQSPTHLIKTRGQQVTLRCSPKSGHDTVSWYQQALGQGPQFIFQYYEEEERQRGNFPDRFSGHQFPNYSSELNVNALLLGDSALYLCASNRRDNSYNEQFFGPGTRLTVL.

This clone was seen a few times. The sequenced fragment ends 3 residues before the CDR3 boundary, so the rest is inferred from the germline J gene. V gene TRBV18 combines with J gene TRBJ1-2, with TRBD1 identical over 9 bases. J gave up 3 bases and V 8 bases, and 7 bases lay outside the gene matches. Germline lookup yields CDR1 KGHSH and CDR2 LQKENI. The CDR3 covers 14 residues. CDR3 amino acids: CASTRDRADYGYTF. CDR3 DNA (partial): TGTGCCAGCACCCGGGACAGGGCGGACTATGGC. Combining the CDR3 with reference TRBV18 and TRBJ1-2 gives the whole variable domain NAGVMQNPRHLVRRRGQEARLRCSPMKGHSHVYWYRQLPEEGLKFMVYLQKENIIDESGMPKERFSAEFPKEGPSILRIQQVVRGDSAAYFCASTRDRADYGYTFGSGTRLTVV.

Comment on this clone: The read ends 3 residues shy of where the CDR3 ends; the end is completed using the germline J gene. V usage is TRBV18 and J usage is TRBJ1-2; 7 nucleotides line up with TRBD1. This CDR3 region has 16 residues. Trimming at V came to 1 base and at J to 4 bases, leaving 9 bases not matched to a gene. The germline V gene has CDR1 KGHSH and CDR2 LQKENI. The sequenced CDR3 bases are TGTGCCAGCTCACCACTATTCGGACAGGTACTCTATGGC. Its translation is CASSPLFGQVLYG. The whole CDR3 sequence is CASSPLFGQVLYGYTF.

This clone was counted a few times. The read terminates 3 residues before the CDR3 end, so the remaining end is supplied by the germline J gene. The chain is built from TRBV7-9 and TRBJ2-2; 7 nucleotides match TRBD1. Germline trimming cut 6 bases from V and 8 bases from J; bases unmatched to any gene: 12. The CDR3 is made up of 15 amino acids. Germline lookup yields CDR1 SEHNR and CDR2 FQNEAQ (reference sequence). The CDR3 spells CASSFTDRARGELFF. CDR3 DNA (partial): TGTGCCAGCAGTTTTACTGACAGGGCTCGGGGGGAG.

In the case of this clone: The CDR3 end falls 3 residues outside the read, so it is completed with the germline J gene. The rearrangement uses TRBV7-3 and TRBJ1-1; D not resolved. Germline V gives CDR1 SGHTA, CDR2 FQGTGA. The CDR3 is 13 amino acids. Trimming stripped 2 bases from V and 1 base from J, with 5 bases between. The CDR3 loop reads CASSLEANTEAFF. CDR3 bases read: TGTGCCAGCAGCTTAGAAGCGAACACTGAA.

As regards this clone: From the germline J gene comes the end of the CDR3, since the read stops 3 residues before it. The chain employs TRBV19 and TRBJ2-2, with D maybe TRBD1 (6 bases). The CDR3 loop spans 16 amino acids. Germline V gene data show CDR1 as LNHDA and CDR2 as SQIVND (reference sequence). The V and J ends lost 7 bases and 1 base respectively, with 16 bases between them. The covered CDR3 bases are TGTGCCAGTACGGGGAGAACAGGGAGGAACACCGGGGAG. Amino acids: CASTGRTGRNTGE. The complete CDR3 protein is CASTGRTGRNTGELFF.

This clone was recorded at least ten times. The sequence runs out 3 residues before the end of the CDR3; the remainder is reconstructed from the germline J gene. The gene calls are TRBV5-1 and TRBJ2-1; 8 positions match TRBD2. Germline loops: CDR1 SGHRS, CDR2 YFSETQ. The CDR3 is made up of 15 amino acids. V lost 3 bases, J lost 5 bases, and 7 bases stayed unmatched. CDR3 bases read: TGCGCCAGCAGCTCTTTAGCGGGAAAAAACAATGAG. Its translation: CASSSLAGKNNE. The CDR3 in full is CASSSLAGKNNEQFF.

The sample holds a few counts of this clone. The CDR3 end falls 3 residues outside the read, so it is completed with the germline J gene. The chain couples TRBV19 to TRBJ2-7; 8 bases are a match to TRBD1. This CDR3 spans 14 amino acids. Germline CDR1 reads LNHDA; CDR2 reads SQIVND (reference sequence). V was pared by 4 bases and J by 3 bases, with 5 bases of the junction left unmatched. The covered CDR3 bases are TGTGCCAGTAGTACCGTTGGGACAGGCTACGAG. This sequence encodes CASSTVGTGYE. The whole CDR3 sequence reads CASSTVGTGYEQYF.

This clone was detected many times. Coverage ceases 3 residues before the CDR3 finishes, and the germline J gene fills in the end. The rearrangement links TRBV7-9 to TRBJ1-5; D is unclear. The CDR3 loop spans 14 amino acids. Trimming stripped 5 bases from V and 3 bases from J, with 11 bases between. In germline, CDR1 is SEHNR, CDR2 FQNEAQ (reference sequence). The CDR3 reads CASSPGVPNQPQHF. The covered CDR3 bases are TGTGCCAGCAGCCCCGGGGTACCCAATCAGCCC. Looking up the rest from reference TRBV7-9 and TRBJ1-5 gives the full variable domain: DTGVSQNPRHKITKRGQNVTFRCDPISEHNRLYWYRQTLGQGPEFLTYFQNEAQLEKSRLLSDRFSAERPKGSFSTLEIQRTEQGDSAMYLCASSPGVPNQPQHFGDGTRLSIL.

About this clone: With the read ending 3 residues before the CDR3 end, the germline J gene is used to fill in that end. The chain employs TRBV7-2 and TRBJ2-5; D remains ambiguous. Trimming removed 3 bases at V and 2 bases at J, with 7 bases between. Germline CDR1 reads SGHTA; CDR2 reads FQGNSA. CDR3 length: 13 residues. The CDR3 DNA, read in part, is TGTGCCAGCAGCTTTCCCCCACAAGAGACC. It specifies CASSFPPQET. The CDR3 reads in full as CASSFPPQETQYF.

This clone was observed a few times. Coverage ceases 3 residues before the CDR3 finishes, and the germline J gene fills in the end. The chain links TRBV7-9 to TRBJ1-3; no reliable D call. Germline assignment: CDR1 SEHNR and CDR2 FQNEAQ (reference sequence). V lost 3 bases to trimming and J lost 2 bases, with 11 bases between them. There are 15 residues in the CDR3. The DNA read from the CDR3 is TGTGCCAGCAGCTTCGAGGCAGGAGCTGGAAACACC. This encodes CASSFEAGAGNT. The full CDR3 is CASSFEAGAGNTIYF.

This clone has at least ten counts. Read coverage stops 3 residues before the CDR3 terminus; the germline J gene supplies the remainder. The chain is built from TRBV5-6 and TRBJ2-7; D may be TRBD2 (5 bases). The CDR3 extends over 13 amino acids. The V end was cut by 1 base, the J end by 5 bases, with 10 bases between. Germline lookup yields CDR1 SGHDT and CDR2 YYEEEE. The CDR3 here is CASSLRGFDEQYF. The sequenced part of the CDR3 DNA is TGTGCCAGCAGCTTGCGGGGTTTTGACGAG.